Listed below are T cell receptor beta chains from one sample, sequenced in a study of blood T cell repertoires in COVID-19. The assay was immunoSEQ multiplex PCR, and TCRdb's table has in-frame clones only and misses some. The table records under 120,000 clones, less than 85% of them present only once. The sequenced sample was peripheral blood. These receptors were obtained from an older man with active or convalescent COVID-19. CDR3s include the opening cysteine and the closing phenylalanine or tryptophan. The order of the fields is J gene, D gene, V gene, clone size, CDR3 DNA, CDR3 protein. D genes are given only for firm matches. The size entry is marked missing in some rows and otherwise reads once, few, many or a size class.

TRBJ1-5 . TRBV7-2 few TGTGCCAGCAGCTTTGTACGAGATCAGCCCCAGCATTTT CASSFVRDQPQHF
TRBJ1-2 . TRBV25-1 . TGTGCCAGCAGTACCAAATTCAGGGCTGGCTACACCTTC CASSTKFRAGYTF
TRBJ1-2 . TRBV20-1 . TGCAGTTCTACAGGGAACTATGGCTACACCTTC CSSTGNYGYTF
TRBJ2-1 TRBD1 TRBV6-5 . TGTGCCACTCGCCTGACAGGGGTGAGCAATGAGCAGTTCTTC CATRLTGVSNEQFF
TRBJ2-1 . TRBV9 . TGTGCCAGCAGCGGAGGACATGTATCCTACAATGAGCAGTTCTTC CASSGGHVSYNEQFF
TRBJ1-2 TRBD1 TRBV27 . TGTGCCAGCAGTTTGGTCGGGACAGGGAGATCGTATGGCTACACCTTC CASSLVGTGRSYGYTF
TRBJ1-6 TRBD1 TRBV7-6 . TGTGCCAGCAGCCTCGAGGACAGGGGTAATTCACCCCTCCACTTT CASSLEDRGNSPLHF
TRBJ2-1 TRBD1 TRBV9 . TGTGCCAGCAGTTCCAGGACAGGGGCTCTTTACAATGAGCAGTTCTTC CASSSRTGALYNEQFF
TRBJ2-7 TRBD1 TRBV5-1 . TGCGCCAGCAGCTTGGAGGTAGGGACAGTCAGGTACGAGCAGTACTTC CASSLEVGTVRYEQYF
TRBJ2-5 TRBD2 TRBV5-6 . TGTGCCAGCAGCTATTCGACTAGCGGGGGGGCCTGGGAGACCCAGTACTTC CASSYSTSGGAWETQYF
TRBJ2-3 . TRBV6-6 few TGTGCCAGCAGTCAGTCGGGACTCCCCCTTGGAGATACGCAGTATTTT CASSQSGLPLGDTQYF
TRBJ2-5 . TRBV11-3 . TGTGCCAGCAGCTTAGGGGCTAAAGAGACCCAGTACTTC CASSLGAKETQYF
TRBJ2-7 TRBD1 TRBV6-5 . TGTGCCAGCAGTTACAGGACAGGATCGAAAGAGCAGTACTTC CASSYRTGSKEQYF
TRBJ2-2 . TRBV29-1 . TGCAGCGTGGGGACTTCGAACACCGGGGAGCTGTTTTTT CSVGTSNTGELFF
TRBJ1-4 . TRBV7-9 . TGTGCCAGCAGCTTAGGGGCAGGCCGTGATGAAAAACTGTTTTTT CASSLGAGRDEKLFF
TRBJ1-1 . TRBV27 once TGTGCCAGCAGTTTTCAGGGGATGGAGACTGAAGCTTTCTTT CASSFQGMETEAFF
TRBJ1-6 . TRBV5-1 . TGCGCCAGCAGCTTCTCCGGACGGACAGATAATTCACCCCTCCACTTT CASSFSGRTDNSPLHF
TRBJ2-3 . TRBV29-1 few TGCAGCGTTGAATGGAAGGGGTCCAAGGGGACAGATACGCAGTATTTT CSVEWKGSKGTDTQYF
TRBJ1-2 TRBD1 TRBV27 few TGTGCCAGCAGTTTATCCGCGGGACAGGGCTACTATGGCTACACCTTC CASSLSAGQGYYGYTF
TRBJ1-5 . TRBV5-5 . TGTGCCAGCAGCTTGGGGGCCAATGGCAATCAGCCCCAGCATTTT CASSLGANGNQPQHF
TRBJ2-5 . TRBV5-1 . TGCGCCAGCAGTCTGTGGGGGGTCGAGACCCAGTACTTC CASSLWGVETQYF
TRBJ1-5 . TRBV5-1 . TGCGCCAGCAGCCCCGACAGTAGCAATCAGCCCCAGCATTTT CASSPDSSNQPQHF
TRBJ1-2 TRBD1 TRBV5-1 . TGCGCCAGCAGCGTCGGACAGGGTTACTATGGCTACACCTTC CASSVGQGYYGYTF
TRBJ2-3 TRBD1 TRBV2 few TGTGCCAGCAGACTTCAGGGGGCTGGGACAGATACGCAGTATTTT CASRLQGAGTDTQYF
TRBJ1-2 TRBD1 TRBV6-1 . TGTGCCAGCAGTGATTTGACAGGGTGGGGCTATGGCTACACCTTC CASSDLTGWGYGYTF
TRBJ2-1 TRBD2 TRBV2 . TGTGCCAGCAGTGCCTCAAGCGGGGGCTCCTACAATGAGCAGTTCTTC CASSASSGGSYNEQFF
TRBJ2-7 . TRBV18 . TGTGCCAGCTCACCACTTCAGCGAGCCTACGAGCAGTACTTC CASSPLQRAYEQYF
TRBJ1-1 TRBD1 TRBV5-5 . TGTGCCAGCAGCTGGACAGGGGGCGTTGGCACTGAAGCTTTCTTT CASSWTGGVGTEAFF
TRBJ2-7 TRBD1 TRBV29-1 . TGCAGCGTTGAAGGTACAGGGGGGAACTACGAGCAGTACTTC CSVEGTGGNYEQYF
TRBJ1-2 . TRBV5-8 . TGTGCCAGCAGCAGGGACTCCAACTATGGCTACACCTTC CASSRDSNYGYTF
TRBJ1-1 . TRBV5-1 . TGCGCCAGCAGCTTGGCAGGGACACCAGACACTGAAGCTTTCTTT CASSLAGTPDTEAFF